This T cell receptor beta chain was recorded in a study of beta chain features in type 1 diabetes. In its sample, this clone was seen a few times. Its antigen is as yet unknown. The CDR3 contains 16 residues. Trimming removed 3 bases from V and 1 base from J; junction bases left unmatched: 7. The germline V gene has CDR1 LNHDA and CDR2 SQIVND (reference sequence). Study-level results: A moderate, significant TCRB CDR3 shortening appeared in type 1 diabetes across four CD4+ subsets.

The isolated RNA, all of it, was reverse transcribed, so expressed TCRB transcripts were what got sequenced. Clones were read by immunoSEQ multiplex PCR, and TCRdb kept only the in-frame ones, dropping some. The sample lists approximately 250,000 clones, around 24% occurring once. The clonotype was recovered from a woman aged 30 to 39 with type 1 diabetes. The chain couples TRBV19 to TRBJ1-1; 8 nucleotides line up with TRBD1. Sequences were obtained from naive CD4+ T cells from blood. In nucleotides, the CDR3 is TGTGCCAGTAGTATGGTTCCAGGGGGCCCGAACACTGAAGCTTTCTTT. Translation gives CASSMVPGGPNTEAFF.